This T cell receptor beta chain was sequenced in a study of CD8+CD57+ T cells in acquired aplastic anemia. For the study at large: Sorted CD4+ and CD8+ cell DNA averaged around 3.5 ug.

Overall study findings and caveats: Between patients and controls, some 31 CD8+ CDR3 sequences were found in common.

The CDR3 spans 16 residues. V was shortened by 6 bases and J by 1 base, with 17 bases between the two germline ends. CDR1 is MNHEY, CDR2 SVGEGT, per germline. CD8+CD57+ cell expansion had been shown by flow cytometry in patients chosen for sequencing. Every patient was diagnosed with severe acquired aplastic anemia. Points on this clonotype: Antigen: not known.

Genomic DNA served as template for TCR beta VDJ and CDR3 profiling. A single record per CDR3 protein comes from TCRdb applying MiXCR to the reads. The sample comprises about half a million distinct CDR3 sequences, approximately 33% of which are singletons, and 0.7% to 1% rests with the top ten. The sequence came from a human donor with aplastic anemia. The genes are TRBV6-2 or TRBV6-3 and TRBJ2-3; D possibly uses TRBD1 or TRBD2 (5 bases each). Material for sequencing was sorted CD4+, CD8+, or CD8+CD57+ T cells (not recorded which) from PBMCs. The CDR3 DNA follows: TGTGCCAGCAGGGGGGTGACGGCCTGGCGCACAGATACGCAGTATTTT. Protein product: CASRGVTAWRTDTQYF.